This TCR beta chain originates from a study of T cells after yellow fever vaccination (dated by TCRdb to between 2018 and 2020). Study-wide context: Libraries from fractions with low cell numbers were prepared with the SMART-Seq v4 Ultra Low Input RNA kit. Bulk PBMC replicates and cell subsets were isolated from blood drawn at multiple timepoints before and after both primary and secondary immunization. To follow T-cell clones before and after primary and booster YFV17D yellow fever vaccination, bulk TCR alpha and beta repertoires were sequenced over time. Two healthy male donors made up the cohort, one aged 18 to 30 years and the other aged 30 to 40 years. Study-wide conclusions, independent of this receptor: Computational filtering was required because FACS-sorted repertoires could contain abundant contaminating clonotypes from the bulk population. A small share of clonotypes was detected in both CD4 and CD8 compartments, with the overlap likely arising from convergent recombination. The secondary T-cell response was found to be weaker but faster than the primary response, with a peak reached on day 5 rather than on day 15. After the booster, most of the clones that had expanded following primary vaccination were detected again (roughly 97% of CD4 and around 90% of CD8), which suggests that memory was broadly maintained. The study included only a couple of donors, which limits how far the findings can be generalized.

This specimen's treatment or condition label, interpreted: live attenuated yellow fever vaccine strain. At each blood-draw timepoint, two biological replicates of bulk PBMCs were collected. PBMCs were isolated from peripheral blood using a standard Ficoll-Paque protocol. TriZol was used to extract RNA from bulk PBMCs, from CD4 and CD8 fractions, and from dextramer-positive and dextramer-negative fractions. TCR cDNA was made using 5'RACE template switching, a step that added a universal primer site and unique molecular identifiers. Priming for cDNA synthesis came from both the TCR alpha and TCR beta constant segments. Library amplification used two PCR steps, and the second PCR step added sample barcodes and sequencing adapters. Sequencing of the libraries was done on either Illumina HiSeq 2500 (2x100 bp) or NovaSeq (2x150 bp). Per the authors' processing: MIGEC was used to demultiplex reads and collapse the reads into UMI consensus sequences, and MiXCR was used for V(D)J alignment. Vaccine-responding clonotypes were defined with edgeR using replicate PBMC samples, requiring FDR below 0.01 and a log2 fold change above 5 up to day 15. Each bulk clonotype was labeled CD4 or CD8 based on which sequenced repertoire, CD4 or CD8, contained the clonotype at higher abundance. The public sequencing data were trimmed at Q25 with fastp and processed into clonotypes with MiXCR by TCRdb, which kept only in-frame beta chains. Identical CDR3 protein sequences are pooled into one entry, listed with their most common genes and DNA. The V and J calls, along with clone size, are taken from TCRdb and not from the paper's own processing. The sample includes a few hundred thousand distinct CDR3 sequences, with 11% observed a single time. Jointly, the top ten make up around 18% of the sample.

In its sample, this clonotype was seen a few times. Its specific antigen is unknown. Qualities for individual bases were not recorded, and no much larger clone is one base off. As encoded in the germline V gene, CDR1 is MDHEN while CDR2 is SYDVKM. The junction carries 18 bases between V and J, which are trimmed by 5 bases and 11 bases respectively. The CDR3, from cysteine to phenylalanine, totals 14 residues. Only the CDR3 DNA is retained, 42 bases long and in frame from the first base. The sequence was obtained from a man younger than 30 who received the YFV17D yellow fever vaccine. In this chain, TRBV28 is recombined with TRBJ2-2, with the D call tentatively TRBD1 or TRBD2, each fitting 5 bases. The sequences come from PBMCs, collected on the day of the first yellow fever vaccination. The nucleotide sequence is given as TGTGCCAGCAGTGACGGGACCTCAGCCCGCGAGCTGTTTTTT. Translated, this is CASSDGTSARELFF. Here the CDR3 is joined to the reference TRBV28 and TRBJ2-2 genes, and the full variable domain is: DVKVTQSSRYLVKRTGEKVFLECVQDMDHENMFWYRQDPGLGLRLIYFSYDVKMKEKGDIPEGYSVSREKKERFSLILESASTNQTSMYLCASSDGTSARELFFGEGSRLTVL.